What follows describes a single T cell receptor (beta chain). There is no known antigen for this receptor. No quality values exist for individual bases; no much larger clone is one base distant. The entry originates in a study of PD-1 blockade in classical Hodgkin lymphoma (dated by TCRdb to between 2020 and 2021). About the study as a whole: Nivolumab dosing was 3 mg/kg intravenously every 2 weeks, continuing until either disease progression or unacceptable toxicity. The study used TCR beta sequencing and CyTOF to define a peripheral blood immune signature of response to PD-1 blockade in classical Hodgkin lymphoma. Results the study describes overall, beyond this receptor: A significant rise by C4D1 was seen in CD4+ but not CD8+ TCR diversity (p=0.0027 vs p=0.16), with the rise being most apparent in complete responders (p=0.02). The study was limited to a single clinical trial cohort, and causes of repertoire differences, possibly disease activity or prior therapy, remained undefined. Baseline TCR diversity was reported as lower in newly diagnosed patients than in healthy donors, and lower still in relapsed/refractory patients. Trial patients with a complete response had baseline diversity similar to that of newly diagnosed patients, while partial responders and progressors had significantly lower diversity. Lower diversity was observed in patients in whom nivolumab was started less than 1 year after ASCT, and these patients were excluded from later analyses so that confounding by immune reconstitution would be avoided.

Genomic DNA was extracted with the Qiagen DNeasy kit from unsorted PBMCs and from negatively selected CD4+ and CD8+ fractions. TCR beta CDR3 regions were subjected to amplification by immunoSEQ multiplex PCR with primers that anneal to V and J segments. Amplification bias was minimized using a synthetic immune receptor repertoire, and residual bias was removed computationally after sequencing. The authors' analysis ran thus. Repertoire diversity was quantified as the Shannon entropy index using custom Python scripts. Unsorted, CD4+ and CD8+ repertoires were examined separately, except in combined analyses, for which CD4+ and CD8+ sequences were merged in silico. Clonal expansion was defined as a frequency increase of at least 2-fold after treatment compared with C1D1, and clones undetected at baseline were assigned a pseudocount of 0.5. Clones with 0 or 1 copy at C1D1 were classified as singleton clones, and clones with 2 or more copies were classified as non-singleton clones. Clones expanded in unsorted samples were annotated as CD4+, CD8+ or unknown by matching protein sequences in sorted samples from the same patient. Wilcoxon tests on paired samples were used to test diversity changes from C1D1 to C4D1. TCRdb mirrors the immuneACCESS table, restricted to in-frame sequences. Some clones are absent from its copies; in checked studies, under half trace to an unresolved V gene, and the reason for the others is unknown. V, J and clone size were drawn from that table, and D and trimming were deduced from the DNA. The sample contains about 12,000 clones, roughly 84% of them found a single time. Jointly, the top ten make up 1.6% of the sample.

In the germline V gene, CDR1 corresponds to MRHNA and CDR2 to SNTAGT. The CDR3 goes from the cysteine to the phenylalanine over 15 residues. Only the CDR3 DNA is retained, 45 bases long and in frame from the first base. Germline trimming amounts to 6 bases on V and 4 bases on J, with 6 as the count of junction bases outside the gene matches. The time point label on this specimen signifies: cycle 1 day 1 (C1D1), immediately before nivolumab initiation. Relapse after autologous stem cell transplantation had occurred in all trial patients, and cohorts A, B and C were distinguished by prior brentuximab vedotin exposure. Using a Miltenyi CD4+ T cell isolation kit, CD4+ T cells were purified from thawed PBMCs through magnetic negative selection. The trial cohort comprised 56 patients with relapsed/refractory classical Hodgkin lymphoma whose best overall responses were complete response, partial response or progressive disease. In the multi-cohort phase II CheckMate 205 trial, trial patients received single-agent nivolumab. An independent review committee assessed best overall response by applying the 2007 International Working Group response criteria. Trial PBMCs were collected just before the start of nivolumab (C1D1) and during therapy at cycle 2 day 1 and cycle 4 day 1. Peripheral blood was collected in 8 mL Vacutainer Cell Preparation Tubes, from which PBMCs were isolated by centrifugation and then cryopreserved. Purified CD4+ and CD8+ fractions were prepared only for cases in which an additional PBMC sample was available. Magnetically labelled cells were depleted on LS columns in a quadroMACS separator, and the flow-through was collected as the purified fraction.

The material was CD4+ T cells from blood, obtained at baseline. The sequence links TRBV6-4 to TRBJ2-1; TRBD1 matches 10 bases in the middle. This TCR derives from a human donor with classical Hodgkin lymphoma. The DNA sequence is given as TGTGCCAGCAGCCCACGGACAGGGGGTTACAATGAGCAGTTCTTC. The encoded protein is CASSPRTGGYNEQFF.